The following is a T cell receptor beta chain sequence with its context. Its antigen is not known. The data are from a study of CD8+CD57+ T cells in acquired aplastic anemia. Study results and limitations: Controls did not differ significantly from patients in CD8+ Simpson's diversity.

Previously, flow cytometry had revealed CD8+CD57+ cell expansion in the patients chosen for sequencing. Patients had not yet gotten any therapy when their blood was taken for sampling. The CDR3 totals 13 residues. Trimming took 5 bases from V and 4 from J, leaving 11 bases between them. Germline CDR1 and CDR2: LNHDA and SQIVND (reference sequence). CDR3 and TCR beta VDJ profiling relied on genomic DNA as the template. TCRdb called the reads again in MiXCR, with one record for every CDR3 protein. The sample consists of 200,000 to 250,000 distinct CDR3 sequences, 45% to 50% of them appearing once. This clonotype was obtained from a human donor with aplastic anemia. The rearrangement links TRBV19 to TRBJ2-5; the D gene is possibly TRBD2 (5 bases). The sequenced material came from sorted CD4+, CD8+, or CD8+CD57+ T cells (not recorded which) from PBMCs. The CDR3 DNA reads TGTGCCAGTAGTGAAACTAGATTAGAGACCCAGTACTTC. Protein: CASSETRLETQYF.